These T cell receptor beta chains were read from a single sample in a study of blood T cell repertoires in COVID-19. Profiled with immunoSEQ multiplex PCR; TCRdb holds only in-frame clones, not every one. The sample has roughly 70,000 clones; roughly 75% are singletons. The sequencing sample was made of peripheral blood. These receptors all come from a human donor in a cohort sampled during active COVID-19. Both conserved end residues are part of each CDR3. A D gene is named only where the DNA matches it firmly. A clone size is listed for some rows: how often the clone was seen (once, few, many), or a class if it is expanded.

TRBV20-1	TRBJ2-2	-	TRBD2	TGCAGTGCTAGTCCTGGCGGGAGTAACACCGGGGAGCTGTTTTTT	CSASPGGSNTGELFF
TRBV29-1	TRBJ2-7	-	-	TGCAGCGTGGGCCCTACCTACGAGCAGTACTTC	CSVGPTYEQYF
TRBV9	TRBJ2-7	once	-	TGTGCCAGCAGCGTCGCGACAGGCTCCTACGAGCAGTACTTC	CASSVATGSYEQYF
TRBV5-5	TRBJ1-1	-	TRBD1	TGTGCCAGCAGCTTGAGGCAGGGGGCCGGGAACACTGAAGCTTTCTTT	CASSLRQGAGNTEAFF
TRBV7-2	TRBJ1-4	-	-	TGTGCCAGCACCCTGACCTACCATTCGGGAGAAAAACTGTTTTTT	CASTLTYHSGEKLFF
TRBV19	TRBJ1-5	-	-	TGTGCCAGTAGTATAAGGGCCGCGGGGGTTAGTCAGCCCCAGCATTTT	CASSIRAAGVSQPQHF
TRBV27	TRBJ1-6	-	TRBD1	TGTGCCAGCACCCTTCGGACAGGGAATAATTCACCCCTCCACTTT	CASTLRTGNNSPLHF
TRBV4-1	TRBJ2-7	-	TRBD1	TGCGCCAGCAGACCCGGGACAGGGGCCTACGAGCAGTACTTC	CASRPGTGAYEQYF
TRBV29-1	TRBJ2-3	-	TRBD2	TGCAGCGTTGGACCCGCCCGGGGACTAGCGGGAGGTTTGACAGATACGCAGTATTTT	CSVGPARGLAGGLTDTQYF
TRBV3-1/TRBV3-2	TRBJ2-7	-	TRBD2	TGTGCCAGCAGCCCCGGACTAGCGGGAGTCGAGCAGTACTTC	CASSPGLAGVEQYF
TRBV2	TRBJ2-5	-	-	TGTGCCAGCAGCCTGACTCACGGCAGCGGAGGAGAGACCCAGTACTTC	CASSLTHGSGGETQYF
TRBV18	TRBJ2-7	few	TRBD2	TGTGCCAGCTCCCTCCGTAGCGGGAGAACATCCTACGAGCAGTACTTC	CASSLRSGRTSYEQYF
TRBV27	TRBJ2-7	-	TRBD1	TGTGCCAGCAGCATTAGACAGGGGGCTAACTACGAGCAGTACTTC	CASSIRQGANYEQYF
TRBV10-3	TRBJ1-5	few	-	TGTGCCGCGGGCGGGGTCAATCAGCCCCAGCATTTT	CAAGGVNQPQHF
TRBV5-1	TRBJ2-6	-	TRBD2	TGCGCCAGCAGTTGGCGGGAGGGCGGCGGGGCCAACGTCCTGACTTTC	CASSWREGGGANVLTF
TRBV7-2	TRBJ2-7	-	TRBD2	TGTGCCAGCAGCCTAGAGGGCGGGAGGGGGGGGGAGCAGTACTTC	CASSLEGGRGGEQYF
TRBV7-8	TRBJ2-2	-	TRBD1	TGTGCCAGCAGATACGGACAGGGAAACACCGGGGAGCTGTTTTTT	CASRYGQGNTGELFF
TRBV28	TRBJ1-2	-	-	-	CASSTSGRGVYGYTF
TRBV20-1	TRBJ2-1	-	TRBD2	TGCAGTGCTAGTTTACGGGGGCTAGCGGGAGTTTTTGTCGTCGACAATGAGCAGTTCTTC	CSASLRGLAGVFVVDNEQFF
TRBV4-3	TRBJ1-5	-	-	TGCGCCAGCAGCCAAGAACGCAGGGTGCCCCAGCATTTT	CASSQERRVPQHF
TRBV5-1	TRBJ2-6	once	TRBD2	TGCGCCAGCAGCTGGGCCGGGACTAGCGGGTCTGGGGCCAACGTCCTGACTTTC	CASSWAGTSGSGANVLTF
TRBV5-1	TRBJ2-1	-	-	TGCGCCAGCAGGGAGGCGGCGGGGCCATCCTACAATGAGCAGTTCTTC	CASREAAGPSYNEQFF
TRBV7-2	TRBJ2-1	-	TRBD2	TGTGCCAGCAGCACCCCGGGGGGCTACAATGAGCAGTTCTTC	CASSTPGGYNEQFF
TRBV12-3/TRBV12-4	TRBJ2-6	-	-	TGTGCCAGCAGGCGATCTGGGGCCAACGTCCTGACTTTC	CASRRSGANVLTF
TRBV19	TRBJ2-7	-	TRBD1	TGTGCCACCCACGGACAGGGGGCCCACGAGCAGTACTTC	CATHGQGAHEQYF
TRBV7-2	TRBJ2-7	-	-	TGTGCCAGCAGCTTCGGCAGGGCCTACGAGCAGTACTTC	CASSFGRAYEQYF
TRBV7-8	TRBJ1-3	-	TRBD1	TGTGCCAGCAGCTTATTGGGCAGGGGGTACTCTGGAAACACCATATATTTT	CASSLLGRGYSGNTIYF
TRBV28	TRBJ1-2	few	TRBD1	TGTGCCATACTAGACAGGGCTGGAAGAGGCTACACCTTC	CAILDRAGRGYTF
TRBV19	TRBJ1-2	-	TRBD1	TGTGCCAGTAGTCTCCGGGACAGGGGTTGGACCTTC	CASSLRDRGWTF
TRBV10-3	TRBJ1-3	-	-	TGTGCTTCCCACAGGGACTCTGGAAACACCATATATTTT	CASHRDSGNTIYF
TRBV5-4	TRBJ1-1	few	-	TGTGCCAGCAGCTTGGCGGGGAACACTGAAGCTTTCTTT	CASSLAGNTEAFF
TRBV7-3	TRBJ2-7	-	TRBD2	TGTGCCAGCAGCCCCACAGCGGGAGTTCGGGAGCAGTACTTC	CASSPTAGVREQYF
TRBV4-1	TRBJ2-7	few	-	TGCGCCAGCAGCCAAGCCCCGGACAGTAACGAGCAGTACTTC	CASSQAPDSNEQYF
TRBV5-5	TRBJ2-2	-	TRBD1	TGTGCCAGCAGCTTGGGGGGACAGGGGTACACCGGGGAGCTGTTTTTT	CASSLGGQGYTGELFF
TRBV10-3	TRBJ1-5	many	-	TGTGCCATCAGTGAGGAGGGGGGGTCGAGCAATCAGCCCCAGCATTTT	CAISEEGGSSNQPQHF
TRBV5-1	TRBJ2-1	-	TRBD2	TGCGCCAGCCGCCCGGGACTAGCGAATAATGAGCAGTTCTTC	CASRPGLANNEQFF
TRBV5-4	TRBJ1-3	-	-	TGTGCCAGCAGCGCGGCAGGGTCTGGAAACACCATATATTTT	CASSAAGSGNTIYF
TRBV6-2/TRBV6-3	TRBJ2-7	-	-	TGTGCCAGCAGTTACGTTAGAAGCGAGCAGTACTTC	CASSYVRSEQYF
TRBV5-1	TRBJ2-3	-	TRBD2	TGCGCCAGCAGCCCCGGGCTAGCGGGGACAGATACGCAGTATTTT	CASSPGLAGTDTQYF
TRBV2	TRBJ2-1	-	TRBD2	TGTGCCAGCACCCTGGGACTAAATGAGCAGTTCTTC	CASTLGLNEQFF
TRBV6-5	TRBJ2-7	-	TRBD1	TGTGCCAGCAGTTACTCTGGACAGGGGGGGGTCGAGCAGTACTTC	CASSYSGQGGVEQYF
TRBV6-5	TRBJ1-5	-	TRBD1	TGTGCCAGCCAGCCTGGGACAGGGGGCTCTCAGCCCCAGCATTTT	CASQPGTGGSQPQHF
TRBV5-8	TRBJ2-2	-	-	TGTGCCAGCAGCGGACAGATAAACACCGGGGAGCTGTTTTTT	CASSGQINTGELFF
TRBV14	TRBJ2-3	-	TRBD1	TGTGCCAGCAGCCAAGATGAGGGGGCGCGTACGCAGTATTTT	CASSQDEGARTQYF
TRBV5-4	TRBJ2-7	-	TRBD1	TGTGCCAGCAGCCCCTCAGGGGGCGTTTACGAGCAGTACTTC	CASSPSGGVYEQYF
TRBV4-3	TRBJ2-5	-	-	TGCGCCAGCAGCCAAGATCCTCGGGGGACCCAGTACTTC	CASSQDPRGTQYF
TRBV7-9	TRBJ1-2	-	-	TGTGCCAGCAGCGGAATAGGGCGGGGGCCCTATGGCTACACCTTC	CASSGIGRGPYGYTF
TRBV20-1	TRBJ2-5	-	-	TGCAGTGCTAGTGGTAGCGAGTCGGTAGAGACCCAGTACTTC	CSASGSESVETQYF
TRBV27	TRBJ2-3	-	-	TGTGCCAGCAGTTTCTCCTTGGACAACACAGATACGCAGTATTTT	CASSFSLDNTDTQYF
TRBV5-6	TRBJ2-7	-	TRBD1	TGTGCCAGCAGCTGGCCGGGGACAGGGGAGGATGAGCAGTACTTC	CASSWPGTGEDEQYF
TRBV30	TRBJ1-4	-	TRBD1	TGTGCCTGGAGCCGAGCCGGGACAGCACGAGAAAAACTGTTTTTT	CAWSRAGTAREKLFF